The 7 T cell receptor beta chains presented below share a single source sample, sequenced in a study of patients and donors after allogeneic stem cell transplantation. Each CDR3 protein is one row after TCRdb ran MiXCR on the RT-PCR reads. The table shows 390,000 or so distinct CDR3 sequences, with around 16% occurring only once. Sequencing was done on a sample of blood, either unsorted or a sorted T cell fraction (not recorded which). Every receptor here comes from a human donor who was either an allogeneic HSCT recipient or a stem cell or donor lymphocyte infusion donor (not recorded which). It is not recorded whose cells these are; they may come from a transplant donor.

This clonotype came up a few times. This CDR3 reads CSARDWAASSYEQYF. DNA for the CDR3: TGCAGTGCTAGAGATTGGGCTGCCAGCTCCTACGAGCAGTACTTC. This chain links TRBV20-1 with TRBJ2-7, with unresolved D. Germline V gives CDR1 DFQATT, CDR2 SNEGSKA (reference sequence). The V and J ends lost 0 bases and 0 bases respectively, with 12 bases between them. The CDR3 has 15 residues.

There are a few counts of this clonotype. The chain couples TRBV12-3 or TRBV12-4 to TRBJ2-6, with TRBD1 as a possible D gene (6 bases). The CDR3 loop spans 18 amino acids. V lost 2 bases and J lost 0, with 14 bases in between. CDR3 residues: CASSLSGQILSGANVLTF. The CDR3 nucleotides are TGTGCCAGCAGTTTATCTGGACAGATTCTCTCTGGGGCCAACGTCCTGACTTTC.

This clonotype has just a few counts. The chain uses TRBV12-3 or TRBV12-4 and TRBJ2-1; weak D call: TRBD2 (5 bases). V gave up 3 bases and J gave up 5 bases, with 11 bases separating them. This CDR3 contains 14 residues. CDR3 in DNA: TGTGCCAGCAGTTTGATGACTAAGCACAATGAGCAGTTCTTC. Translation gives CASSLMTKHNEQFF.

This clonotype has more than one count but fewer than ten. The gene calls are TRBV27 and TRBJ2-1; 11 bases agree with TRBD2. Germline CDR1 and CDR2: MNHEY and SMNVEV (reference sequence). The CDR3 spans 14 residues. The junction had 4 bases not matched to a gene; V was cut back by 6 bases and J by 6 bases. Here the CDR3 reads CASRLAGERNEQFF. The CDR3 DNA follows: TGTGCCAGCAGACTAGCGGGAGAACGCAATGAGCAGTTCTTC.

J is TRBJ1-6 and V is TRBV20-1; 8 nucleotides align to TRBD1. Looked up from germline, CDR1 is DFQATT and CDR2 is SNEGSKA (reference sequence). This CDR3 region has 15 residues. The trim removed 0 bases at V and 8 bases at J, leaving 6 bases unmatched. CDR3 region: CSARDPAGGYSPLHF. CDR3 bases: TGCAGTGCTAGAGATCCGGCAGGGGGCTATTCACCCCTCCACTTT.

The chain is built from TRBV6-1 and TRBJ1-6; D is uncertain. Trimming pared 7 bases from V and 8 bases from J, leaving 12 bases between. The CDR3 is 13 amino acids. The germline V gene has CDR1 MNHNS and CDR2 SASEGT. CDR3 residues: CASNLKLYSPLHF. The CDR3 DNA reads TGTGCCAGCAATCTTAAGTTATATTCACCCCTCCACTTT.

The J gene is TRBJ1-6, the V gene TRBV20-1; D unclear. There are 12 residues in the CDR3. The V end was cut by 2 bases, the J end by 7 bases, with 6 bases between. Germline V gene data show CDR1 as DFQATT and CDR2 as SNEGSKA (reference sequence). CDR3 in amino acids: CSARSRNSPLHF. CDR3 DNA: TGCAGTGCTAGAAGTAGAAATTCACCCCTCCACTTT.